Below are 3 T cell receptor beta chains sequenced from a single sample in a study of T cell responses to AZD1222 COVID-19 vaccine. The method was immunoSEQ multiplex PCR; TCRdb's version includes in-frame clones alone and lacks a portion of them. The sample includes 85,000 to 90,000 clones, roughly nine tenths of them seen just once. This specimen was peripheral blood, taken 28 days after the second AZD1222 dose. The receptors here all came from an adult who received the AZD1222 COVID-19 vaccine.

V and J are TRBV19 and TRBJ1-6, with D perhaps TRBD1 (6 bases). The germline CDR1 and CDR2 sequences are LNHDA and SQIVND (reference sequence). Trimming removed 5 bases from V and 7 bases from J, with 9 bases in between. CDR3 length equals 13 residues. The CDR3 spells CASSQTGNSPLHF. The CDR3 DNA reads TGTGCCAGTAGTCAAACAGGGAATTCACCCCTCCACTTT.

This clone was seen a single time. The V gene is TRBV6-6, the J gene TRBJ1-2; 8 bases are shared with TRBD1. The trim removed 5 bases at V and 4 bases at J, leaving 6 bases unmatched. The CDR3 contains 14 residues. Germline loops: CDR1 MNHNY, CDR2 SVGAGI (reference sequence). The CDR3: CASSTDRASYGYTF. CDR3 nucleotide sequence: TGTGCCAGCAGTACGGACAGGGCGAGCTATGGCTACACCTTC.

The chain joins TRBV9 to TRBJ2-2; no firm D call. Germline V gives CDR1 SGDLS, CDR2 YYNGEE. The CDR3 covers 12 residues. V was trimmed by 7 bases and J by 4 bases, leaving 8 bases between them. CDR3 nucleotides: TGTGCCAGCCAGTTGGGCACCGGGGAGCTGTTTTTT. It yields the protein CASQLGTGELFF. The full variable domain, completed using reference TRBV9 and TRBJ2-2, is DSGVTQTPKHLITATGQRVTLRCSPRSGDLSVYWYQQSLDQGLQFLIQYYNGEERAKGNILERFSAQQFPDLHSELNLSSLELGDSALYFCASQLGTGELFFGEGSRLTVL.